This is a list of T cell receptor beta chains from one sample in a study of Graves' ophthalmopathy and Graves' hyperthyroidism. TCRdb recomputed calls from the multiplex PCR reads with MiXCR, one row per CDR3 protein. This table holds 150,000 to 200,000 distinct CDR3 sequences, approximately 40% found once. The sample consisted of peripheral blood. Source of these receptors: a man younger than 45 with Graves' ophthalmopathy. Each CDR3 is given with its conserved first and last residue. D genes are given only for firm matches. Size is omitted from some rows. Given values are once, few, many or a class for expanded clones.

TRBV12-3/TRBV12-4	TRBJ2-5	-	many	TGTGCCAGCACCACGGGAGTTGGGGAGACCCAGTACTTC	CASTTGVGETQYF
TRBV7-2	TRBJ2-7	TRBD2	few	TGTGCCAGCAGCTTAGGAGGGACTAGCGCATACGAGCAGTACTTC	CASSLGGTSAYEQYF
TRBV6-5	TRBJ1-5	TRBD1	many	TGTGCCAGCAGACTCCGGGCAGGGACAGGGTCGGATCAGCCCCAGCATTTT	CASRLRAGTGSDQPQHF
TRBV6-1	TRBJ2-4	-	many	TGTGCCAGCAGACGGGAAGTATGGGACATTCAGTACTTC	CASRREVWDIQYF
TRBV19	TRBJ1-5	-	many	TGTGCCAGTAATCGGCAGGGTGGCAATCAGCCCCAGCATTTT	CASNRQGGNQPQHF
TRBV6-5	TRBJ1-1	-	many	TGTGCCAGCAGCCCTCGAGCAGGCGGGGGGACTGAAGCTTTCTTT	CASSPRAGGGTEAFF
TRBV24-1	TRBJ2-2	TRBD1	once	TGTGCCACCAGTGATTTCCGAACCGGACAGGGGAACACCGGGGAGCTGTTTTTT	CATSDFRTGQGNTGELFF
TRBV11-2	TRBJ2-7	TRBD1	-	TGTGCCAGCAGCTCCTCGACAGGGACCGAGCAGTACTTC	CASSSSTGTEQYF
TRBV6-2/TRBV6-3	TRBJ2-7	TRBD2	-	TGTGCCAGCAGTTCTCAGCGGGGTTGGTACGAGCAGTACTTC	CASSSQRGWYEQYF
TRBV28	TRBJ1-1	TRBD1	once	TGTGCCAGCAGTTCGGCCGGACAGGCATCGAACACTGAAGCTTTCTTT	CASSSAGQASNTEAFF
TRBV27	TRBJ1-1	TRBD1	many	TGTGCCAGCAGTTTAAACAGGGGGAACACTGAAGCTTTCTTT	CASSLNRGNTEAFF
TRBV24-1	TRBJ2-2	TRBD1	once	TGTGCCACCAGTGATTCAGACAGGGACACCGGGGAGCTGTTTTTT	CATSDSDRDTGELFF
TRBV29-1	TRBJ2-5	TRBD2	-	TGCAGCGTTTCGGGGGGGAAGTGGCGGGAAGAGACCCAGTACTTC	CSVSGGKWREETQYF
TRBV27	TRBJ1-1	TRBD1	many	TGTGCCAGCAGTTTATACCCCTCGCAGGGGGTAAGGACTGAAGCTTTCTTT	CASSLYPSQGVRTEAFF
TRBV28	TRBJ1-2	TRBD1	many	TGTGCCAGCAGTCTTCCCACGACAGGGGGTCACTATGGCTACACCTTC	CASSLPTTGGHYGYTF
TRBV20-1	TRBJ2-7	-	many	TGCAGTGCTAGAGATAGTAGGCAAACCTACGAGCAGTACTTC	CSARDSRQTYEQYF
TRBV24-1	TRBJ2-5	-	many	TGTGCCACCAGTGATTTGCAATTTTCGGGGAAAGAGACCCAGTACTTC	CATSDLQFSGKETQYF
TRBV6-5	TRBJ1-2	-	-	TGTGCCAGCAGTTCCGTACAGGGTAGCTATGGCTACACCTTC	CASSSVQGSYGYTF
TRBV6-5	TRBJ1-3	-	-	TGTGCCAGCAGTTACTCCCTAGGCAGCTCTGGAAACACCATATATTTT	CASSYSLGSSGNTIYF
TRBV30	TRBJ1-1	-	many	TGTGCCTGGAGTGACCCATTAAGGAGGTTGGCTGAAGCTTTCTTT	CAWSDPLRRLAEAFF
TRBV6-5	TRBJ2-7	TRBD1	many	TGTGCCAGCAGTTACTCGAAACCGGTGACAGGGACCGAGCAGTACTTC	CASSYSKPVTGTEQYF
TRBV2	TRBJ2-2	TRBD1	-	TGTGCCAGCAGTGCAATACAGGGGGCCGGGGAGCTGTTTTTT	CASSAIQGAGELFF
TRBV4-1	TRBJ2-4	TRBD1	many	TGCGCCAGCAGCCAGGCGACAGGGACCATTCAGTACTTC	CASSQATGTIQYF
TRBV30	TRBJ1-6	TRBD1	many	TGTGCCTGGAGCCGGCAGGGGGATTCACCCCTCCACTTT	CAWSRQGDSPLHF
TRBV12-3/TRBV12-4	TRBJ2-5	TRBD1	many	TGTGCCAGCAGTCAAGGGACAGTACAAGAGACCCAGTACTTC	CASSQGTVQETQYF
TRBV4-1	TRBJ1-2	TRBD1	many	TGCGCCAGCAGCCAAGAAGGGAGACAGGGGGTCTATGGCTACACCTTC	CASSQEGRQGVYGYTF
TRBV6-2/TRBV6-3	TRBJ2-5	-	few	TGTGCCAGCAGTCCAAAGAGGGAACATTCTCCGAGAGAGACCCAGTACTTC	CASSPKREHSPRETQYF
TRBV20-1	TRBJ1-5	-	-	TGCAGTGCTAGTACGGGGCAGCCCCAGCATTTT	CSASTGQPQHF
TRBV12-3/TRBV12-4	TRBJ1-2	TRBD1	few	TGTGCCAGCAGCCCGGGACAGGGGGGTGGCTACACCTTC	CASSPGQGGGYTF
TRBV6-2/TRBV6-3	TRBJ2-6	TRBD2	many	TGTGCCAGCGGACTAGCGGGATACTCTGGGGCCAACGTCCTGACTTTC	CASGLAGYSGANVLTF
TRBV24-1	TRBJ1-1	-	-	TGTGCCACCAGTGATTTGAGGAGCGTGAACACTGAAGCTTTCTTT	CATSDLRSVNTEAFF
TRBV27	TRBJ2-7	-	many	TGTGCCAGCAGAAGCATATACTACGAGCAGTACTTC	CASRSIYYEQYF
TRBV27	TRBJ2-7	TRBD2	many	TGTGCCAGCAGTTCAACTAGCGGGGCCTACTACGAGCAGTACTTC	CASSSTSGAYYEQYF
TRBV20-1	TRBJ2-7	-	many	TGCAGTGCTAGAGACGGAGACCGGACCGCCCGCGAGCAGTACTTC	CSARDGDRTAREQYF
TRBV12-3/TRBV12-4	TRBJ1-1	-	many	TGTGCCAGCAGTTTAGAAGGGTTAGGTGAAGCTTTCTTT	CASSLEGLGEAFF
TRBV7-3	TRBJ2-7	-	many	TGTGCCAGCAGCTTAGATCAGGTGAACTACGAGCAGTACTTC	CASSLDQVNYEQYF
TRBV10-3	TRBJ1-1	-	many	TGTGCCATCATGGGGAGCGAGGGAACTGAAGCTTTCTTT	CAIMGSEGTEAFF
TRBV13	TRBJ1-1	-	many	TGTGCCAGCAGTGTACAGGGGAACACTGAAGCTTTCTTT	CASSVQGNTEAFF
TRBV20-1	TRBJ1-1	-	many	TGCAGTGCTTTTACGAGGCGGACGAACACTGAAGCTTTCTTT	CSAFTRRTNTEAFF
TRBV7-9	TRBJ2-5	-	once	TGTGCCAGCAGCTTTGTGGTATCTTGGGAGACCCAGTACTTC	CASSFVVSWETQYF
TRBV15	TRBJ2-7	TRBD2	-	TGTGCCACCAGCAGAGATCGGCTAGCGGGAGGCTACGAGCAGTACTTC	CATSRDRLAGGYEQYF
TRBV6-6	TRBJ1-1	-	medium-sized	TGTGCCAGCAGTTACGGCGAAGCGGACAGCCGATATCTGGGGGGCACTGAAGCTTTCTTT	CASSYGEADSRYLGGTEAFF
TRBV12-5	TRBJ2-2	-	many	TGTGCTAGTGGTAACACCGGGGAGCTGTTTTTT	CASGNTGELFF
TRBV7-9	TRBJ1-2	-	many	TGTGCCAGCAGCAACATTGGGCCGAGGGGTGGCTACACCTTC	CASSNIGPRGGYTF
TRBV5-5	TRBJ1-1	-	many	TGTGCCAGCAGCTTGTACGGACGGAACACTGAAGCTTTCTTT	CASSLYGRNTEAFF
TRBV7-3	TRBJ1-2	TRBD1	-	TGTGCCAGTGGACAGGGGACTAACTATGGCTACACCTTC	CASGQGTNYGYTF
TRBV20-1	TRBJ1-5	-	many	TGCAGTGCTATTGGTTCCCAGGATTTTCGCAATCAGCCCCAGCATTTT	CSAIGSQDFRNQPQHF
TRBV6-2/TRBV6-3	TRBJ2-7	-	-	TGTGCCAGCAGCACCCAGCGGGCGGCCTACGAGCAGTACTTC	CASSTQRAAYEQYF
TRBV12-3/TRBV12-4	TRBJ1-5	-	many	TGTGCCAGCAGTTTAACCGACCGACAGCCCCAGCATTTT	CASSLTDRQPQHF
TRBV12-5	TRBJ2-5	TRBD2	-	TGTGCTAGTGGTAAACCGGGACTAGCGGGAGAGATAGAGACCCAGTACTTC	CASGKPGLAGEIETQYF
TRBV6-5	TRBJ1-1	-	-	TGTGCCAGCAGTTTTCCAGAGAACACTGAAGCCTTCTTT	CASSFPENTEAFF
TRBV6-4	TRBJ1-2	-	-	TGTGCCAGCAGTGCCTCGAAAAACATTAACTATGGCTACACCTTC	CASSASKNINYGYTF
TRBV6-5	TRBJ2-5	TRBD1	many	TGTGCCAGCAGTTACTCGGAACAGGGGGGAGAGACCCAGTACTTC	CASSYSEQGGETQYF
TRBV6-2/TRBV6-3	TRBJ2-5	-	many	TGTGCCAGCACGACCCCTGGAAGCGCCCAGTACTTC	CASTTPGSAQYF
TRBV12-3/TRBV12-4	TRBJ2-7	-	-	TGTGCCTCGGGTGGCAGTCCGTACGAGCAGTACTTC	CASGGSPYEQYF